The 28 T cell receptor beta chains reported below all come from one sample, sequenced in a study of cytomegalovirus exposure and HLA in healthy donors. 60 Vbeta and 13 Jbeta primers were used in PCR. Clones were read by immunoSEQ multiplex PCR, and TCRdb kept only the in-frame ones, dropping some. This sample carries over 250,000 clones, 80% to 90% of them seen once, and the ten largest clones take approximately 4.3%. Sequencing input: PBMCs. These receptors came from a man in his forties or fifties in good health and CMV-seropositive.

This clone was seen a handful of times. The chain joins TRBV28 to TRBJ1-2, with 8 bases identical to TRBD1. Unmatched junction bases numbered 7, after V lost 6 bases and J lost 4 bases. The CDR3 has 14 amino acids. Germline CDR1 is MDHEN and CDR2 is SYDVKM. The CDR3 nucleotides read TGTGCCAGCAGCTCTCAGGGGGCGGGCTATGGCTACACCTTC. Its translation is CASSSQGAGYGYTF.

This rearrangement joins TRBV27 to TRBJ1-2; 9 bases are shared with TRBD1. CDR1 MNHEY and CDR2 SMNVEV come from the germline V gene (reference sequence). This CDR3 is 13 amino acids long. V lost 7 bases and J lost 7; bases outside the gene matches: 7. This CDR3 is CASTLGQGSGYTF. DNA of the CDR3: TGTGCCAGCACCCTGGGACAGGGAAGTGGCTACACCTTC.

The V call is TRBV30, the J call TRBJ1-5, with unresolved D. Trimming pared 3 bases from V and 1 base from J, leaving 10 bases between. The CDR3 is 14 amino acids. In germline, CDR1 is GTSNPN, CDR2 SVGIG (reference sequence). CDR3 coding DNA: TGTGCCTGGAGAAGAGGGCAAAGCAATCAGCCCCAGCATTTT. Its protein product is CAWRRGQSNQPQHF.

CDR3 sequence (DNA): TGTGCCAGCAGTTCCCCGACAGGGGGATCTCCTACTAACTATGGCTACACCTTC. Protein sequence: CASSSPTGGSPTNYGYTF. The chain uses TRBV28 and TRBJ1-2; 9 bases agree with TRBD1. V lost 4 bases and J lost 0; bases outside the gene matches: 12. The CDR3 runs to 18 residues. Germline V gene data show CDR1 as MDHEN and CDR2 as SYDVKM.

In this sample, this clone turned up once. The chain uses TRBV10-2 and TRBJ2-3; D might be TRBD2 (6 bases). With 7 bases removed from V and 0 bases from J, the gap between germline ends came to 11 bases. CDR1 and CDR2 (germline): WSHSY, SAAADI. This CDR3 region has 14 residues. CDR3 sequence (DNA): TGCGCCAGCAAACGGGGAGGAAGCACAGATACGCAGTATTTT. It is translated as CASKRGGSTDTQYF.

The CDR3 loop reads CASSLQGPNLDTGYTF. The CDR3 DNA reads TGTGCCAGCAGCTTACAGGGCCCCAACTTAGACACTGGCTACACCTTC. This sequence joins TRBV5-4 and TRBJ1-2, with D tentatively TRBD1 (6 bases). The CDR3 has 16 amino acids. Germline CDR1 is SGHNT and CDR2 is YYREEE (reference sequence). V lost 2 bases and J lost 7, with 21 bases in between.

This clone was counted at least ten times. J is TRBJ1-1 and V is TRBV18, with TRBD1 as a possible D gene (6 bases). The CDR3 is 15 residues long. Trimming removed 5 bases at V and 0 bases at J, with 13 bases between. Germline V CDR1 and CDR2: KGHSH, LQKENI. In nucleotides, the CDR3 is TGTGCCAGCTCATCTGGACAGTCTATGAACACTGAAGCTTTCTTT. The encoded protein is CASSSGQSMNTEAFF.

V is TRBV5-4 and J is TRBJ2-1; TRBD2 matches 14 bases. Germline lookup yields CDR1 SGHNT and CDR2 YYREEE (reference sequence). Trimming took 4 bases from V and 9 from J; bases not matched to a gene: 12. This CDR3 comprises 17 residues. Here the CDR3 reads CASSPGTSGSWSFEQFF. DNA for the CDR3: TGTGCCAGCAGCCCCGGGACTAGCGGGAGCTGGTCGTTTGAGCAGTTCTTC.

The genes are TRBV18 and TRBJ2-3; D is perhaps TRBD2 (6 bases). Germline CDR1 is KGHSH and CDR2 is LQKENI. Deletions cut 0 bases from V and 3 bases from J, with 13 bases between. This CDR3 is 16 amino acids long. The CDR3 DNA reads TGTGCCAGCTCACCACCGAACGGGGGAGGTACAGATACGCAGTATTTT. It is translated as CASSPPNGGGTDTQYF.

With regard to this clone: A much bigger clone sits one base away, suggesting this may be a read error. In nucleotides, the CDR3 is TGTGCCAGCAGCGTTGACAGGGGCTACGAGCAGTACTTC. Amino acids: CASSVDRGYEQYF. The chain employs TRBV11-3 and TRBJ2-7; 8 bases match TRBD1. Germline V gene sequence: CDR1 SGHNT, CDR2 YENEEA. The ends lost 5 bases at V and 3 bases at J; junction bases unmatched: 3. The CDR3 has 13 amino acids. Combining the CDR3 with reference TRBV11-3 and TRBJ2-7 gives the whole variable domain EAGVVQSPRYKIIEKKQPVAFWCNPISGHNTLYWYLQNLGQGPELLIRYENEEAVDDSQLPKDRFSAERLKGVDSTLKIQPAELGDSAVYLCASSVDRGYEQYFGPGTRLTVT.

The V gene is TRBV6-6, the J gene TRBJ1-2, with TRBD1 matching over 7 bases. CDR1 MNHNY and CDR2 SVGAGI come from the germline V gene (reference sequence). The ends lost 6 bases at V and 4 bases at J; junction bases unmatched: 5. There are 13 residues in the CDR3. Here the CDR3 reads CASSPGQVYGYTF. The CDR3 DNA sequence: TGTGCCAGCAGCCCCGGACAGGTCTATGGCTACACCTTC.

The chain recombines TRBV27 with TRBJ2-5, with a tentative D call TRBD2 (5 bases). In germline, CDR1 is MNHEY, CDR2 SMNVEV (reference sequence). There are 16 residues in the CDR3. With 6 bases removed from V and 5 bases from J, the gap between germline ends came to 22 bases. In DNA, the CDR3 is TGTGCCAGCAGGTCAATAGTACTAGGACGGTGGGAGACCCAGTACTTC. Translation: CASRSIVLGRWETQYF.

This chain uses TRBV21-1 with TRBJ2-3; TRBD2 reflects the table's D call only, with no check against the DNA. TRBV21-1 is recorded as a pseudogene. The CDR3 consists of 16 residues. The CDR3: CASSAPTSGHTDTQYF. In nucleotides, the CDR3 is TGTGCCAGCAGCGCGCCGACTAGCGGGCACACAGATACGCAGTATTTT.

This sequence joins TRBV7-9 and TRBJ1-4; 7 nucleotides line up with TRBD1. CDR1 is SEHNR and CDR2 is FQNEAQ in the germline V gene (reference sequence). The CDR3 spans 15 residues. Losses at the gene ends were 4 bases for V and 4 bases for J; bases not matched to a gene: 6. Here the CDR3 reads CASSSSTGLNEKLFF. CDR3 nucleotides: TGTGCCAGCAGCTCGTCGACAGGGCTTAATGAAAAACTGTTTTTT.

The CDR3 DNA reads TGCGCCAGCAGCTTTAGCGGGAGTAGCGGTGAGCAGTTCTTC. Translating gives CASSFSGSSGEQFF. The V and J genes are TRBV5-1 and TRBJ2-1, with TRBD2 identical over 9 bases. The CDR3 loop spans 14 amino acids. Trimming removed 2 bases from V and 9 bases from J; junction bases left unmatched: 6. From germline, CDR1 is SGHRS and CDR2 YFSETQ.

CDR3 DNA: TGTGCCTGGACCCATCCGGCAGGGCAAAGGAACACTGAAGCTTTCTTT. It translates to CAWTHPAGQRNTEAFF. The gene calls are TRBV30 and TRBJ1-1; D is perhaps TRBD1 (5 bases). Per the germline V gene, CDR1 is GTSNPN and CDR2 is SVGIG (reference sequence). The CDR3 is made up of 16 amino acids. The V and J ends lost 4 bases and 1 base respectively, with 19 bases between them.

The chain combines TRBV7-8 with TRBJ2-2; TRBD2 matches 13 bases. CDR1 and CDR2 (germline): SGHVS, FQNEAQ. The CDR3 sequence is 17 residues long. J was trimmed by 7 bases and V by 5 bases; bases with no gene match: 10. The CDR3 loop is CASSRTRTSGRFGELFF. The CDR3 coding sequence is TGTGCCAGCAGCCGCACCCGGACTAGCGGGAGATTCGGGGAGCTGTTTTTT.

The V call is TRBV11-1, the J call TRBJ1-2; D is possibly TRBD1 (6 bases). Germline V lookup: CDR1 SGHAT, CDR2 FQDESV (reference sequence). V lost 2 bases and J lost 5, with 12 bases in between. The CDR3 totals 14 residues. The CDR3 DNA follows: TGTGCCAGCAGCTTATTCGACACAGGGTATGGCTACACCTTC. Encoded protein: CASSLFDTGYGYTF.

The chain employs TRBV29-1 and TRBJ1-2, with D possibly TRBD1 on 6 matching bases. From germline, CDR1 is SQVTM and CDR2 ANQGSEA. This CDR3 is built from 14 residues. The germline V and J ends were trimmed by 4 bases and 4 bases, with 16 bases remaining between them. The DNA of the CDR3 is TGCAGCGTTGCTAAGGACAGCGGCCCCTATGGCTACACCTTC. Its translation: CSVAKDSGPYGYTF.

The CDR3 DNA follows: TGTGCCAGTAGTATAAGGTCCTCGGGACAGAATAAAGAGCAGTTCTTC. It yields the protein CASSIRSSGQNKEQFF. V is TRBV19 and J is TRBJ2-1; TRBD1 matches at 7 bases. This CDR3 region has 16 residues. Germline V gives CDR1 LNHDA, CDR2 SQIVND (reference sequence). V dropped 2 bases and J dropped 10; count of bases not matched to a gene: 14.

The chain couples TRBV15 to TRBJ1-2, with 9 bases matching TRBD1. The trim removed 0 bases at V and 6 bases at J, leaving 5 bases unmatched. The germline CDR1 and CDR2 sequences are LNHNV and YYDKDF (reference sequence). CDR3 size: 15 residues. CDR3 DNA sequence: TGTGCCACCAGCAGAGATCCCGGGACAGGGAATGGCTACACCTTC. Encoded protein: CATSRDPGTGNGYTF.

The genes are TRBV28 and TRBJ2-3, with 7 positions matching TRBD1. Germline trimming cut 5 bases from V and 10 bases from J; bases unmatched to any gene: 6. Germline V lookup: CDR1 MDHEN, CDR2 SYDVKM. This CDR3 is 12 amino acids long. The CDR3 reads CASSLNRGAQYF. The DNA of the CDR3 is TGTGCCAGCAGTCTTAACAGGGGTGCGCAGTATTTT.

This clone was observed a single time. V and J are TRBV25-1 and TRBJ2-1; TRBD1 matches 11 bases. V was pared by 2 bases and J by 7 bases, with 10 bases of the junction left unmatched. The germline gives CDR1 MGHDK, CDR2 SYGVNS. The CDR3 consists of 17 residues. The CDR3 sequence is CASSENRRTGGGNEQFF. CDR3 DNA sequence: TGTGCCAGCAGTGAAAACCGGCGGACAGGGGGCGGAAATGAGCAGTTCTTC.

The chain employs TRBV2 and TRBJ2-4, with TRBD1 matching over 11 bases. The CDR3 sequence is 15 residues long. The V segment lost 8 bases and the J segment 15 bases; nucleotides outside the gene matches: 18. Germline values: CDR1 SNHLY, CDR2 FYNNEI. CDR3 loop: CASRQDRGRFSSLYF. The CDR3 DNA reads TGTGCCAGCCGACAGGACAGGGGGCGGTTTTCGTCGTTGTACTTC.

The chain links TRBV19 to TRBJ1-1, with TRBD1 matching over 7 bases. CDR1 LNHDA and CDR2 SQIVND come from the germline V gene (reference sequence). V trimming: 6 bases; J trimming: 6 bases; junction bases outside the gene matches: 10. This CDR3 region has 14 residues. CDR3 amino acids: CASRNRGMRAEAFF. CDR3 DNA sequence: TGTGCCAGTAGGAACAGGGGTATGAGGGCTGAAGCTTTCTTT.

The V call is TRBV5-1, the J call TRBJ2-3, with a weak D call TRBD2 (5 bases). CDR1 SGHRS and CDR2 YFSETQ come from the germline V gene. V lost 2 bases, J lost 5 bases, and 15 bases lay in between. The CDR3 loop spans 15 amino acids. CDR3 protein: CASSFWGAEGDTQYF. Here the CDR3 DNA reads TGCGCCAGCAGCTTTTGGGGAGCAGAAGGAGATACGCAGTATTTT.

The chain uses TRBV6-5 and TRBJ1-2, with TRBD1 matching over 7 bases. The V gene end was trimmed by 2 bases and the J gene end by 10 bases; junction bases not matched to a gene: 7. Germline loops: CDR1 MNHEY, CDR2 SVGAGI. This CDR3 region has 13 residues. The CDR3 region has the DNA TGTGCCAGCAGTTACAGGGGGCGGGGAGTCTACACCTTC. Its translation is CASSYRGRGVYTF.

V is TRBV5-1 and J is TRBJ2-3; 10 bases line up with TRBD1. Germline loops: CDR1 SGHRS, CDR2 YFSETQ. J gave up 6 bases and V 4 bases, and 11 bases lay outside the gene matches. The CDR3 is 16 amino acids. The CDR3 region has the DNA TGCGCCAGCAGCAGTATCCGGGACAGGGGTGTTGATACGCAGTATTTT. Translation: CASSSIRDRGVDTQYF.